These T cell receptor beta chains were read from a single sample in a study of blood T cell repertoires in COVID-19. Sequencing was performed with immunoSEQ multiplex PCR; in TCRdb, only in-frame clones are kept and a portion is missing. The table has approximately 140,000 clones, 65% to 80% seen once. Sequencing was carried out using peripheral blood. The receptors originated from a man aged 50-59 years with acute or convalescent COVID-19. The CDR3 runs from the conserved cysteine through the conserved F or W. The order of the fields is D gene, clone size, CDR3 length, V gene, J gene, CDR3 DNA, CDR3 protein. A D gene is named only where the DNA matches it firmly. Size tells how often a clone was seen (once, few, many) or the class of an expanded clone, and some rows leave it out.

d_gene: -; abundance: -; len: 14; v_gene: TRBV15; j_gene: TRBJ1-2; CDR3nt: TGTGCCACCAGCAGAGTAACAGACCCCTATGGCTACACCTTC; CDR3aa: CATSRVTDPYGYTF
d_gene: TRBD2; abundance: -; len: 16; v_gene: TRBV3-1/TRBV3-2; j_gene: TRBJ2-1; CDR3nt: TGTGCCAGCAGCCAAGATCCTCCGGGGGGGCAGGATGAGCAGTTCTTC; CDR3aa: CASSQDPPGGQDEQFF
d_gene: TRBD1; abundance: -; len: 14; v_gene: TRBV5-6; j_gene: TRBJ1-2; CDR3nt: TGTGCCAGCAGCAGGGACAGGGGGGTCTATGGCTACACCTTC; CDR3aa: CASSRDRGVYGYTF
d_gene: -; abundance: few; len: 15; v_gene: TRBV7-8; j_gene: TRBJ1-3; CDR3nt: TGTGCCAGCAGCTCACAGGGCTTCTCTGGAAACACCATATATTTT; CDR3aa: CASSSQGFSGNTIYF
d_gene: -; abundance: -; len: 14; v_gene: TRBV7-6; j_gene: TRBJ2-2; CDR3nt: TGTGCCAGCAGCTTAAAACAGAACACCGGGGAGCTGTTTTTT; CDR3aa: CASSLKQNTGELFF
d_gene: -; abundance: once; len: 14; v_gene: TRBV6-8; j_gene: TRBJ1-1; CDR3nt: TGTGCCAGCAGTTGCACAGGGTGTGGGACTGAAGCTTTCTTT; CDR3aa: CASSCTGCGTEAFF
d_gene: TRBD1; abundance: -; len: 19; v_gene: TRBV19; j_gene: TRBJ1-1; CDR3nt: TGTGCCAGTAGTAGCCTCACGTCCAGGGGGCAGTGGGAGAACACTGAAGCTTTCTTT; CDR3aa: CASSSLTSRGQWENTEAFF
d_gene: TRBD2; abundance: -; len: 14; v_gene: TRBV6-1; j_gene: TRBJ2-5; CDR3nt: TGTGCCAGCAGTGAGGGGACTAGCTCGGAGACCCAGTACTTC; CDR3aa: CASSEGTSSETQYF
d_gene: -; abundance: -; len: 13; v_gene: TRBV6-1; j_gene: TRBJ2-7; CDR3nt: TGTGCCAGCAGTGAAGCGTTTTCGTACGAGCAGTACTTC; CDR3aa: CASSEAFSYEQYF
d_gene: TRBD1; abundance: -; len: 15; v_gene: TRBV19; j_gene: TRBJ1-2; CDR3nt: TGTGCCAGTAGTATAGAGGCCCAGGGGGCTGGGGGCTACACCTTC; CDR3aa: CASSIEAQGAGGYTF
d_gene: -; abundance: -; len: 14; v_gene: TRBV3-1/TRBV3-2; j_gene: TRBJ2-4; CDR3nt: TGTGCCAGCAGCCAAGGTTCTAGCAGTCACATTCAGTACTTC; CDR3aa: CASSQGSSSHIQYF
d_gene: TRBD1; abundance: -; len: 15; v_gene: TRBV27; j_gene: TRBJ1-2; CDR3nt: TGTGCCAGCAGTTTGGGACAGGGAGTATGGTATGGCTACACCTTC; CDR3aa: CASSLGQGVWYGYTF
d_gene: -; abundance: -; len: 16; v_gene: TRBV15; j_gene: TRBJ2-5; CDR3nt: TGTGCCACCAGCAGGGCTTCGGGGGGCAGGGAAGAGACCCAGTACTTC; CDR3aa: CATSRASGGREETQYF
d_gene: -; abundance: -; len: 14; v_gene: TRBV21-1; j_gene: TRBJ2-7; CDR3nt: TGTGCCAGCAGCCTTCTGGGCCCAGTGGACGAGCAGTACTTC; CDR3aa: CASSLLGPVDEQYF
d_gene: TRBD2; abundance: -; len: 18; v_gene: TRBV9; j_gene: TRBJ2-3; CDR3nt: TGTGCCAGCAGCGTAGAACTAGCGGGGGACGGGAGCACAGATACGCAGTATTTT; CDR3aa: CASSVELAGDGSTDTQYF
d_gene: -; abundance: -; len: 12; v_gene: TRBV6-2/TRBV6-3; j_gene: TRBJ1-1; CDR3nt: TGTGCCAGCAGCGGACTGGGCACTGAAGCTTTCTTT; CDR3aa: CASSGLGTEAFF
d_gene: -; abundance: -; len: 15; v_gene: TRBV7-6; j_gene: TRBJ1-4; CDR3nt: TGTGCCAGCAGCTTAGCGAGAGGTGGTAATGAAAAACTGTTTTTT; CDR3aa: CASSLARGGNEKLFF
d_gene: TRBD1; abundance: -; len: 16; v_gene: TRBV5-4; j_gene: TRBJ1-6; CDR3nt: TGTGCCAGCAGCCGCATATCCGGGACAGGTGGATCACCCCTCCACTTT; CDR3aa: CASSRISGTGGSPLHF
d_gene: -; abundance: -; len: 15; v_gene: TRBV6-5; j_gene: TRBJ2-2; CDR3nt: TGTGCCAGCACCGAACCGGGGTTGAGGGCCGGGGAGCTGTTTTTT; CDR3aa: CASTEPGLRAGELFF
d_gene: -; abundance: -; len: 13; v_gene: TRBV12-3/TRBV12-4; j_gene: TRBJ1-2; CDR3nt: TGTGCCAGCAGTGGGACAACAAACTATGGCTACACCTTC; CDR3aa: CASSGTTNYGYTF
d_gene: TRBD1; abundance: -; len: 14; v_gene: TRBV7-6; j_gene: TRBJ1-2; CDR3nt: TGTGCCAGCAGCTTAAACGAGGGGGCGGCAGGCTACACCTTC; CDR3aa: CASSLNEGAAGYTF
d_gene: -; abundance: -; len: 16; v_gene: TRBV5-1; j_gene: TRBJ1-3; CDR3nt: TGCGCCAGCAGCTTGGAGGGAGCGGGATCAGGAAACACCATATATTTT; CDR3aa: CASSLEGAGSGNTIYF
d_gene: -; abundance: -; len: 13; v_gene: TRBV2; j_gene: TRBJ2-5; CDR3nt: TGTGCCAGCAGTTTTCAGGGAACGGAGACCCAGTACTTC; CDR3aa: CASSFQGTETQYF
d_gene: -; abundance: -; len: 13; v_gene: TRBV10-3; j_gene: TRBJ1-1; CDR3nt: TGTGCCATCAAGGACAGCCTTCAGACTGAAGCTTTCTTT; CDR3aa: CAIKDSLQTEAFF
d_gene: -; abundance: once; len: 15; v_gene: TRBV11-2; j_gene: TRBJ1-4; CDR3nt: TGTGCCAGCAGCCCAGCCTCAGGGGCTAATGAAAAACTGTTTTTT; CDR3aa: CASSPASGANEKLFF
d_gene: -; abundance: -; len: 16; v_gene: TRBV7-8; j_gene: TRBJ1-4; CDR3nt: TGTGCCAGCAGCGCCACAGGGAAATCAACTAATGAAAAACTGTTTTTT; CDR3aa: CASSATGKSTNEKLFF
d_gene: -; abundance: -; len: 14; v_gene: TRBV5-1; j_gene: TRBJ1-2; CDR3nt: TGCGCCAGCAGCCCCTCGCAAGGGGACTATGGCTACACCTTC; CDR3aa: CASSPSQGDYGYTF
d_gene: -; abundance: -; len: 21; v_gene: TRBV21-1; j_gene: TRBJ2-3; CDR3nt: TGTGCCAGCAGCAAAAGCCCGGGACAGGTCGGGCACCCACCTAGCACAGATACGCAGTATTTT; CDR3aa: CASSKSPGQVGHPPSTDTQYF
d_gene: TRBD1; abundance: -; len: 15; v_gene: TRBV5-1; j_gene: TRBJ2-3; CDR3nt: TGCGCCAGCAGCTTGGCCCCGACAGGGTTAGATACGCAGTATTTT; CDR3aa: CASSLAPTGLDTQYF
d_gene: -; abundance: -; len: 14; v_gene: TRBV5-6; j_gene: TRBJ1-6; CDR3nt: TGTGCCAGCAGCCTCCGAGGGTCGTATTCACCCCTCCACTTT; CDR3aa: CASSLRGSYSPLHF
d_gene: TRBD1; abundance: -; len: 15; v_gene: TRBV5-4; j_gene: TRBJ1-2; CDR3nt: TGTGCCAGCAGCTTGGGGGGACAGGGCCTATATGGCTACACCTTC; CDR3aa: CASSLGGQGLYGYTF
d_gene: -; abundance: -; len: 11; v_gene: TRBV11-2; j_gene: TRBJ1-2; CDR3nt: TGTGCCAGCAGCCTGACCGAACAGGCCCTCTTC; CDR3aa: CASSLTEQALF
d_gene: TRBD1; abundance: -; len: 14; v_gene: TRBV6-5; j_gene: TRBJ1-2; CDR3nt: TGTGCCAGCAGGTCTACAGGGACAGGGTATGGCTACACCTTC; CDR3aa: CASRSTGTGYGYTF
d_gene: TRBD1; abundance: -; len: 15; v_gene: TRBV27; j_gene: TRBJ1-2; CDR3nt: TGTGCCAGCAGTGAATTTCTGGGGACAGCAAATGGCTACACCTTC; CDR3aa: CASSEFLGTANGYTF
d_gene: -; abundance: -; len: 14; v_gene: TRBV5-1; j_gene: TRBJ2-7; CDR3nt: TGCGCCAGCAGCTTGGGAAGGAGCTCCTACGAGCAGTACTTC; CDR3aa: CASSLGRSSYEQYF
d_gene: -; abundance: -; len: 15; v_gene: TRBV7-2; j_gene: TRBJ1-1; CDR3nt: TGTGCCAGCAGCGCCCTCCGGGTTGAATACACTGAAGCTTTCTTT; CDR3aa: CASSALRVEYTEAFF
d_gene: -; abundance: -; len: 15; v_gene: TRBV11-2; j_gene: TRBJ2-3; CDR3nt: TGTGCCAGCAGCTTAGATCTCGGGTCCGCAGATACGCAGTATTTT; CDR3aa: CASSLDLGSADTQYF
d_gene: -; abundance: -; len: 18; v_gene: TRBV28; j_gene: TRBJ2-4; CDR3nt: TGTGCCAGCAGTTACCCTACCAGGGGCCCCGAAGCCAAAAACATTCAGTACTTC; CDR3aa: CASSYPTRGPEAKNIQYF
d_gene: TRBD2; abundance: -; len: 15; v_gene: TRBV5-1; j_gene: TRBJ2-5; CDR3nt: TGCGCCAGCAGCTTGGTGGGGACTACCCAAGAGACCCAGTACTTC; CDR3aa: CASSLVGTTQETQYF
d_gene: -; abundance: -; len: 15; v_gene: TRBV10-3; j_gene: TRBJ2-6; CDR3nt: TGTGCCATCAGTGGCGCCGGAGTCGGGGCCAACGTCCTGACTTTC; CDR3aa: CAISGAGVGANVLTF
d_gene: -; abundance: -; len: 13; v_gene: TRBV6-5; j_gene: TRBJ1-5; CDR3nt: TGTGCCAGCTTTACGGGGAACGGTCAGCCCCAGCATTTT; CDR3aa: CASFTGNGQPQHF
d_gene: -; abundance: -; len: 14; v_gene: TRBV19; j_gene: TRBJ1-4; CDR3nt: TGTGCCAGTAGTACACAGGGCAGTAATGAAAAACTGTTTTTT; CDR3aa: CASSTQGSNEKLFF
d_gene: TRBD1; abundance: once; len: 14; v_gene: TRBV27; j_gene: TRBJ1-6; CDR3nt: TGTGCCAGCAGTTCCATGGGACAGATTTCACCCCTCCACTTT; CDR3aa: CASSSMGQISPLHF
d_gene: TRBD2; abundance: -; len: 15; v_gene: TRBV3-1/TRBV3-2; j_gene: TRBJ2-5; CDR3nt: TGTGCCAGCAGGGGGAGCGGGGGGGCTTGGGAGACCCAGTACTTC; CDR3aa: CASRGSGGAWETQYF
d_gene: -; abundance: once; len: 12; v_gene: TRBV2; j_gene: TRBJ1-4; CDR3nt: TGTGCCAGCAGTGAAGAGGGGGAAAAACTGTTTTTT; CDR3aa: CASSEEGEKLFF
d_gene: TRBD1; abundance: -; len: 13; v_gene: TRBV2; j_gene: TRBJ1-5; CDR3nt: TGTGCCAGCAGTTCACAGGGGAATCAGCCCCAGCATTTT; CDR3aa: CASSSQGNQPQHF
d_gene: TRBD2; abundance: -; len: 16; v_gene: TRBV7-2; j_gene: TRBJ2-2; CDR3nt: TGTGCCAGCAGCGCCTGGGGGGGGGTTCTCCCCGGGGAGCTGTTTTTT; CDR3aa: CASSAWGGVLPGELFF
d_gene: TRBD1; abundance: -; len: 16; v_gene: TRBV6-6; j_gene: TRBJ1-1; CDR3nt: TGTGCCAGCAGTTCTCAAACCGGGACAGGGCTCACTGAAGCTTTCTTT; CDR3aa: CASSSQTGTGLTEAFF
d_gene: TRBD1; abundance: -; len: 14; v_gene: TRBV11-2; j_gene: TRBJ2-1; CDR3nt: TGTGCCAGCAGCTTGGGACAGGGCTACAATGAGCAGTTCTTC; CDR3aa: CASSLGQGYNEQFF
d_gene: -; abundance: -; len: 12; v_gene: TRBV12-3/TRBV12-4; j_gene: TRBJ2-1; CDR3nt: TGTGCCAGCAGTCAAGCTGGTGGTGAGCAGTTCTTC; CDR3aa: CASSQAGGEQFF
d_gene: TRBD2; abundance: many; len: 15; v_gene: TRBV6-4; j_gene: TRBJ2-3; CDR3nt: TGTGCCAGCAGTGAATCTAGCGGGGACACAGATACGCAGTATTTT; CDR3aa: CASSESSGDTDTQYF
d_gene: -; abundance: -; len: 13; v_gene: TRBV29-1; j_gene: TRBJ1-3; CDR3nt: TGCAGCGTTGGGGCGAGCTCTGGAAACACCATATATTTT; CDR3aa: CSVGASSGNTIYF
d_gene: TRBD2; abundance: once; len: 16; v_gene: TRBV27; j_gene: TRBJ2-5; CDR3nt: TGTGCCAGCAGTTTGAAGATAGGACTAGTGGCAGAGACCCAGTACTTC; CDR3aa: CASSLKIGLVAETQYF
d_gene: TRBD1; abundance: -; len: 14; v_gene: TRBV10-2; j_gene: TRBJ1-5; CDR3nt: TGCGCCAGCAGTGACGGGACAGGCAATCAGCCCCAGCATTTT; CDR3aa: CASSDGTGNQPQHF
d_gene: -; abundance: -; len: 14; v_gene: TRBV5-6; j_gene: TRBJ2-3; CDR3nt: TGTGCCAGCAGCTTTTCGGGGTCCGGCGATACGCAGTATTTT; CDR3aa: CASSFSGSGDTQYF